This passage covers 28 T cell receptor beta chains from one sample sequenced in a study of T cell responses to AZD1222 COVID-19 vaccine. Repertoires were generated with immunoSEQ multiplex PCR, while TCRdb's copy carries only in-frame clones and drops some. The table lists about 130,000 clones, roughly 93% of them singletons, with 0.91% in the top ten. This specimen was peripheral blood, taken on day 0 of AZD1222 vaccination. All receptors come from an adult in good health.

This clone was detected a few times. The chain couples TRBV5-4 to TRBJ1-4; TRBD1 might be the D (5 bases). CDR1 and CDR2 from the germline V gene are SGHNT and YYREEE (reference sequence). With 5 bases removed from V and 0 bases from J, the gap between germline ends came to 11 bases. The CDR3 length is 15 residues. As DNA, the CDR3 is TGTGCCAGCAGTCCGACAGTTTCAACTAATGAAAAACTGTTTTTT. Residues: CASSPTVSTNEKLFF.

J is TRBJ1-2 and V is TRBV7-2, with 7 bases identical to TRBD1. The CDR3 loop spans 13 amino acids. V shed 2 bases and J 5 bases; nucleotides not matched to a gene: 2. The V gene's germline CDR1 is SGHTA and CDR2 FQGNSA. CDR3 loop: CASSLPGGYGYTF. The CDR3 nucleotides are TGTGCCAGCAGCTTACCAGGGGGGTATGGCTACACCTTC.

This chain links TRBV2 with TRBJ1-5; D perhaps matches TRBD1 (6 bases). Germline V gives CDR1 SNHLY, CDR2 FYNNEI. Trimming shortened V by 3 bases and J by 4 bases, and 22 bases separated the two germline ends. CDR3 length: 18 residues. CDR3 loop: CASSEGPGGRWINQPQHF. In nucleotides, the CDR3 is TGTGCCAGCAGTGAGGGTCCCGGGGGCAGGTGGATTAATCAGCCCCAGCATTTT.

V usage is TRBV12-3 or TRBV12-4 and J usage is TRBJ2-7, with D unresolved. The V end was cut by 8 bases, the J end by 0 bases, with 8 bases between. The CDR3 is 12 residues long. The CDR3 DNA follows: TGTGCCAGCGGCGGAAGCTCCTACGAGCAGTACTTC. Amino acid sequence: CASGGSSYEQYF.

The V and J genes are TRBV6-5 and TRBJ1-1; 8 bases align to TRBD1. Trimming took 6 bases from V and 4 from J; bases not matched to a gene: 7. Germline V gene sequence: CDR1 MNHEY, CDR2 SVGAGI. The CDR3 sequence is 14 residues long. CDR3 nucleotides: TGTGCCAGCAGGGACAGGGACTGGGTCACTGAAGCTTTCTTT. Residues: CASRDRDWVTEAFF.

About this clone itself: The junction does not match germline at one end; this may be a read error. V is TRBV7-7 and J is TRBJ2-5; 12 nucleotides align to TRBD2. Germline-derived CDR1 and CDR2 are SSHAT and FNYEAQ (reference sequence). This CDR3 comprises 16 residues. The CDR3 DNA is TGTGCTAGCAGCCCAGGACTAGCGGGGCCCGCAGAGACCCAGTACTTC. It is translated as CASSPGLAGPAETQYF.

The chain has TRBV6-1 and TRBJ2-5; 9 bases are shared with TRBD2. In germline, CDR1 is MNHNS, CDR2 SASEGT. The V and J ends lost 2 bases and 2 bases, in that order; junction bases with no gene match: 6. CDR3 length equals 16 residues. CDR3 protein: CASSESALAGQETQYF. In DNA form, the CDR3 reads TGTGCCAGCAGTGAATCCGCACTAGCGGGTCAAGAGACCCAGTACTTC.

This clone was seen a handful of times. The chain joins TRBV30 to TRBJ1-5, with D uncertain. Trimming pared 0 bases from V and 4 bases from J, leaving 4 bases between. CDR1 GTSNPN and CDR2 SVGIG come from the germline V gene (reference sequence). This CDR3 is 12 amino acids long. In nucleotides, the CDR3 is TGTGCCTGGAGTGTACGGAATCAGCCCCAGCATTTT. This encodes CAWSVRNQPQHF.

The CDR3 spells CASSLVQQGFNQPQHF. In nucleotides, the CDR3 is TGTGCCAGCAGCTTGGTTCAACAGGGGTTTAATCAGCCCCAGCATTTT. V gene TRBV7-8 combines with J gene TRBJ1-5, with 7 bases matching TRBD1. Germline V gene data show CDR1 as SGHVS and CDR2 as FQNEAQ. J was trimmed by 4 bases and V by 3 bases; bases with no gene match: 9. The CDR3 extends over 16 amino acids.

This clone appeared a few times. V is TRBV10-3 and J is TRBJ1-1; the D is unclear. The germline CDR1 and CDR2 sequences are ENHRY and SYGVKD. Trimming removed 2 bases from V and 1 base from J, with 11 bases in between. CDR3 length equals 15 residues. The CDR3 coding sequence is TGTGCCATCAGTGAGCGGGGAGGAGGGAACACTGAAGCTTTCTTT. It yields the protein CAISERGGGNTEAFF.

The rearrangement joins TRBV5-8 to TRBJ2-2; 7 bases fit TRBD1. The germline CDR1 and CDR2 sequences are SGHTS and YDEGEE. The V segment lost 2 bases and the J segment 4 bases; nucleotides outside the gene matches: 5. The CDR3 length is 15 residues. CDR3 region: CASSFHRGPTGELFF. CDR3 bases: TGTGCCAGCAGCTTCCACAGGGGCCCCACCGGGGAGCTGTTTTTT.

This clone has only one observation. V is TRBV4-2 and J is TRBJ2-1, with no clear D. CDR3 size: 17 residues. The V gene lost 4 bases and the J gene lost 8 bases, with 24 bases spanning the gap. The V gene's germline CDR1 is LGHNA and CDR2 YNFKEQ. CDR3 in DNA: TGTGCCAGCAGCCCTGTGAGAGACCTCGGTTATACGGATGAGCAGTTCTTC. Translating gives CASSPVRDLGYTDEQFF.

V is TRBV18 and J is TRBJ1-4; D gene unclear. The length of the CDR3 is 17 residues. The ends were cut back, 1 base at V and 0 bases at J, with 12 bases in the middle. CDR1 and CDR2 from the germline V gene are KGHSH and LQKENI. The CDR3 sequence is CASSPLQRLATNEKLFF. The CDR3 DNA reads as TGTGCCAGCTCACCACTCCAGAGATTGGCAACTAATGAAAAACTGTTTTTT.

CDR3 nucleotides: TGTGCCAGTAGTACCCAGAGGGATCAGCCCCAGCATTTT. Protein sequence: CASSTQRDQPQHF. This chain uses TRBV19 with TRBJ1-5; unclear D gene. This CDR3 contains 13 residues. Germline CDR1 and CDR2: LNHDA and SQIVND (reference sequence). V dropped 4 bases and J dropped 5 bases, with 9 bases sitting between them.

This sequence joins TRBV10-1 and TRBJ1-1; D remains ambiguous. The germline V and J ends were trimmed by 3 bases and 1 base, with 6 bases remaining between them. Per germline, CDR1 WNHNN and CDR2 SYGVQD (reference sequence). The CDR3 is 13 residues long. CDR3: CASSDPENTEAFF. Written as DNA, the CDR3 is TGCGCCAGCAGTGACCCCGAGAACACTGAAGCTTTCTTT.

The V and J genes are TRBV9 and TRBJ1-1, with D possibly being TRBD1 (5 bases). CDR3 length: 17 residues. V shed 4 bases and J shed 1 base, with 20 bases lying between them. Germline loops: CDR1 SGDLS, CDR2 YYNGEE. CDR3 in amino acids: CASSKGTSIRGNTEAFF. Written as DNA, the CDR3 is TGTGCCAGCAGCAAAGGGACCTCGATACGAGGGAACACTGAAGCTTTCTTT.

The chain carries TRBV5-6 and TRBJ2-7, with D unresolved. Germline values: CDR1 SGHDT, CDR2 YYEEEE. The germline V and J ends were trimmed by 2 bases and 6 bases, with 15 bases remaining between them. The length of the CDR3 is 14 residues. CDR3 sequence reads: CASSLIETDTEQYF. CDR3 in DNA: TGTGCCAGCAGCTTAATCGAGACGGATACCGAGCAGTACTTC.

This rearrangement joins TRBV6-1 to TRBJ2-3, with D unresolved. From germline, CDR1 is MNHNS and CDR2 SASEGT. This CDR3 has 15 residues. Trimming shortened V by 3 bases and J by 3 bases, and 13 bases separated the two germline ends. The CDR3 loop reads CASSDQSPTTDTQYF. The DNA of the CDR3 is TGTGCCAGCAGTGACCAAAGCCCCACAACAGATACGCAGTATTTT.

The chain combines TRBV6-6 with TRBJ1-5, with D hard to call. V lost 7 bases to trimming and J lost 3 bases, with 7 bases between them. From germline, CDR1 is MNHNY and CDR2 SVGAGI (reference sequence). There are 12 residues in the CDR3. The CDR3 region is CASTTLNQPQHF. CDR3 in DNA: TGTGCCAGCACAACCCTCAATCAGCCCCAGCATTTT.

The V gene is TRBV24-1, the J gene TRBJ2-3; 7 nucleotides align to TRBD1. Germline V gene sequence: CDR1 KGHDR, CDR2 SFDVKD. Unmatched junction bases numbered 6, after V lost 4 bases and J lost 0 bases. The CDR3 sequence is 16 residues long. CDR3: CATSDPRTGSTDTQYF. CDR3 DNA: TGTGCCACCAGTGACCCACGGACAGGCAGCACAGATACGCAGTATTTT.

This clone was detected once. This chain connects TRBV6-5 to TRBJ1-1; TRBD1 matches 7 bases. Germline V gene data show CDR1 as MNHEY and CDR2 as SVGAGI. The CDR3 contains 14 residues. V dropped 6 bases and J dropped 5; count of bases not matched to a gene: 9. The CDR3 reads CASRRQGGATEAFF. The CDR3 DNA follows: TGTGCCAGCAGAAGACAGGGAGGCGCGACTGAAGCTTTCTTT.

The CDR3 nucleotides read TGTGCCAGCTCACCATCTATCGATGCCGGTTCACCCCTCCACTTT. This translates into CASSPSIDAGSPLHF. The chain uses TRBV18 and TRBJ1-6; D is uncertain. The V end lost 2 bases, the J end lost 9 bases, and 14 bases lay between the germline ends. The CDR3 spans 15 residues. The germline CDR1 and CDR2 sequences are KGHSH and LQKENI. The full variable domain, with the rest looked up from reference TRBV18 and TRBJ1-6, is NAGVMQNPRHLVRRRGQEARLRCSPMKGHSHVYWYRQLPEEGLKFMVYLQKENIIDESGMPKERFSAEFPKEGPSILRIQQVVRGDSAAYFCASSPSIDAGSPLHFGNGTRLTVT.

This rearrangement joins TRBV5-6 to TRBJ2-1; 9 bases match TRBD1. The V gene end was trimmed by 4 bases and the J gene end by 9 bases; junction bases not matched to a gene: 2. Germline CDR1 is SGHDT and CDR2 is YYEEEE. There are 12 residues in the CDR3. The CDR3 loop reads CASSPDRGEQFF. The CDR3 DNA follows: TGTGCCAGCAGCCCGGACAGGGGTGAGCAGTTCTTC.

The gene calls are TRBV6-5 and TRBJ1-1; TRBD1 matches 7 bases. The CDR3 loop spans 14 amino acids. Germline V gene sequence: CDR1 MNHEY, CDR2 SVGAGI. Trimming cost V 8 bases and J 3 bases; bases outside gene matches: 9. The CDR3 nucleotides are TGTGCCAGCTCTTCGGAAGGGGGCTACACTGAAGCTTTCTTT. Its translation is CASSSEGGYTEAFF.

The chain carries TRBV18 and TRBJ1-1; TRBD1 might be the D (6 bases). Germline V gene sequence: CDR1 KGHSH, CDR2 LQKENI. The CDR3 has 16 residues. V lost 2 bases and J 1 base, leaving 14 bases between the germline ends. CDR3 nucleotides: TGTGCCAGCTCACCAACGAAGGGGGACTGGAACACTGAAGCTTTCTTT. Its translation is CASSPTKGDWNTEAFF.

V is TRBV11-2 and J is TRBJ2-3; D possibly corresponds to TRBD2 (6 bases). The CDR3 is 14 residues long. With 6 bases removed from V and 5 bases from J, the gap between germline ends came to 15 bases. CDR1 is SGHAT, CDR2 FQNNGV, per germline. This CDR3 is CASRRLVEGDTQYF. The CDR3 DNA reads as TGTGCCAGCAGACGCTTAGTGGAGGGAGATACGCAGTATTTT.

V usage is TRBV18 and J usage is TRBJ1-1; D ambiguous. The CDR3 spans 14 residues. The germline V and J ends were trimmed by 5 bases and 3 bases, with 13 bases remaining between them. Looked up from germline, CDR1 is KGHSH and CDR2 is LQKENI. This CDR3 is CASSIREIDTEAFF. As DNA, the CDR3 is TGTGCCAGCTCAATACGGGAGATTGACACTGAAGCTTTCTTT. The entire variable domain, with the rest obtained from reference TRBV18 and TRBJ1-1, is as follows: NAGVMQNPRHLVRRRGQEARLRCSPMKGHSHVYWYRQLPEEGLKFMVYLQKENIIDESGMPKERFSAEFPKEGPSILRIQQVVRGDSAAYFCASSIREIDTEAFFGQGTRLTVV.

The sample holds one count of this clone. This sequence joins TRBV7-2 and TRBJ2-3; 8 nucleotides agree with TRBD2. This CDR3 spans 16 amino acids. Germline V CDR1 and CDR2: SGHTA, FQGNSA. V gave up 5 bases and J gave up 1 base; unmatched junction bases: 8. The CDR3 DNA follows: TGTGCCAGCAGCCCCCGGGGGGGGTTCGGCACAGATACGCAGTATTTT. It is translated as CASSPRGGFGTDTQYF. Complete variable domain (other parts from reference TRBV7-2 and TRBJ2-3): GAGVSQSPSNKVTEKGKDVELRCDPISGHTALYWYRQSLGQGLEFLIYFQGNSAPDKSGLPSDRFSAERTGGSVSTLTIQRTQQEDSAVYLCASSPRGGFGTDTQYFGPGTRLTVL.